These 16 T cell receptor beta chains share one sample of origin, sequenced in a study of HIV-infected patients and healthy controls. cDNA was made from approximately 0.55 ug RNA using alpha and beta constant primers. Each of the alpha and beta chains got its own library through chain-specific third strand synthesis with indices. TCRdb reprocessed the 5' RACE reads with MiXCR, giving one entry per CDR3 protein. The data contain about 4,200 distinct CDR3 sequences, 7% to 9.5% of them seen just once; the ten biggest clones take up roughly 37%. Follow-up blood was drawn about 14 weeks, roughly three months, after antiretroviral therapy began. No cell fractionation was done, so the repertoire covers all unsorted peripheral blood T cells. This material consisted of blood, taken during antiretroviral therapy. These receptors originate from an adult with HIV infection.

By frequency in the sample, this clonotype is medium-sized. The V call is TRBV27, the J call TRBJ2-1; D is ambiguous. V lost 7 bases to trimming and J lost 8 bases, with 15 bases between them. CDR3 length: 13 residues. The germline gives CDR1 MNHEY, CDR2 SMNVEV (reference sequence). DNA of the CDR3: TGTGCCAGCACAACGGGCAGGCTCCATGAGCAGTTCTTC. Amino acids: CASTTGRLHEQFF.

At least ten counts were recorded for this clonotype. This rearrangement joins TRBV6-2 or TRBV6-3 to TRBJ2-5; D remains unclear. The V end was cut by 5 bases, the J end by 5 bases, with 15 bases between. The germline CDR1 and CDR2 sequences are MNHEY and SVGEGT. CDR3 length equals 14 residues. CDR3 nucleotide sequence: TGTGCCAGCAGTGTCACCGCCATCATGGAGACCCAGTACTTC. Translating gives CASSVTAIMETQYF.

In its sample, this clonotype was seen a few times. The chain links TRBV6-5 to TRBJ2-4; 13 positions agree with TRBD2. The CDR3 runs to 21 residues. After removal of 2 bases from V and 0 bases from J, the junction contained 13 bases not matched to a gene. Germline loops: CDR1 MNHEY, CDR2 SVGAGI. CDR3 bases: TGTGCCAGCAGTTACCCGTATGGGACTAGCGGGGCCCATCTAGCCAAAAACATTCAGTACTTC. As protein: CASSYPYGTSGAHLAKNIQYF.

This clonotype was detected ten times or more. The chain is built from TRBV24-1 and TRBJ2-3; D is possibly TRBD1 (5 bases). The V and J ends lost 4 bases and 4 bases respectively, with 17 bases between them. CDR1 and CDR2 from the germline V gene are KGHDR and SFDVKD. This CDR3 is 16 amino acids long. The CDR3 coding sequence is TGTGCCACCAGTGACGATCAGGGCGTCATCCCAGATACGCAGTATTTT. This translates into CATSDDQGVIPDTQYF.

This clonotype was seen at least ten times. The rearrangement uses TRBV12-3 or TRBV12-4 and TRBJ2-1, with 9 bases lining up with TRBD2. The CDR3 loop spans 18 amino acids. J gave up 5 bases and V 2 bases, and 13 bases lay outside the gene matches. The CDR3 DNA reads TGTGCCAGCAGTTTAAGGTGGCGGGGGGGCGGCAGGGACAATGAGCAGTTCTTC. Amino acids: CASSLRWRGGGRDNEQFF.

The table lists this clonotype with many counts. The CDR3 sequence: CASSLGGGRTDTQYF. The CDR3 DNA sequence: TGTGCCAGCAGCTTGGGAGGGGGGCGGACAGATACGCAGTATTTT. The rearrangement joins TRBV5-6 to TRBJ2-3; D may be TRBD1 or TRBD2 (6 bases each). Germline V gene sequence: CDR1 SGHDT, CDR2 YYEEEE. The CDR3 sequence is 15 residues long. With 0 bases removed from V and 3 bases from J, the gap between germline ends came to 11 bases.

By share, this clonotype ranks as medium-sized. The V gene is TRBV28, the J gene TRBJ2-7; 13 bases are shared with TRBD2. This CDR3 has 14 amino acids. Germline V gives CDR1 MDHEN, CDR2 SYDVKM. The trim removed 6 bases at V and 7 bases at J, leaving 6 bases unmatched. In DNA, the CDR3 is TGTGCCAGCAGGACTAGCGGGGGGCGAGTGGAGCAGTACTTC. Its translation is CASRTSGGRVEQYF. The whole variable domain, filled in from reference TRBV28 and TRBJ2-7, reads DVKVTQSSRYLVKRTGEKVFLECVQDMDHENMFWYRQDPGLGLRLIYFSYDVKMKEKGDIPEGYSVSREKKERFSLILESASTNQTSMYLCASRTSGGRVEQYFGPGTRLTVT.

For the CDR3, the DNA is TGTGCCAACCACCGGGACGGGGACTCCTACGAGCAGTACTTC. Translated: CANHRDGDSYEQYF. The gene calls are TRBV2 and TRBJ2-7; D tentatively reads TRBD1 or TRBD2 (5 bases each). This CDR3 comprises 14 residues. V lost 10 bases to trimming and J lost 0 bases, with 16 bases between them. Germline assignment: CDR1 SNHLY and CDR2 FYNNEI.

By share of the sample, this clonotype is medium-sized. CDR3 amino acids: CSAQRTENEQFF. The CDR3 bases are TGCAGTGCCCAAAGGACAGAGAATGAGCAGTTCTTC. The chain links TRBV20-1 to TRBJ2-1, with D possibly being TRBD1 (6 bases). Trimming removed 6 bases at V and 7 bases at J, with 13 bases between. Germline V CDR1 and CDR2: DFQATT, SNEGSKA (reference sequence). CDR3 length: 12 amino acids.

This clonotype counts as medium-sized (0.01 to 0.1%). This sequence joins TRBV20-1 and TRBJ2-7, with TRBD1 matching over 7 bases. The ends lost 0 bases at V and 4 bases at J; junction bases unmatched: 9. The germline V gene has CDR1 DFQATT and CDR2 SNEGSKA (reference sequence). The CDR3 spans 15 residues. The CDR3 loop is CSARDGMAGGYEQYF. CDR3 nucleotides: TGCAGTGCTAGAGATGGTATGGCAGGGGGATACGAGCAGTACTTC.

This clonotype came up many times. The J gene is TRBJ2-5, the V gene TRBV5-4, with 8 bases identical to TRBD2. Per the germline V gene, CDR1 is SGHNT and CDR2 is YYREEE (reference sequence). The V and J ends lost 0 bases and 1 base, in that order; junction bases with no gene match: 5. The CDR3 is 16 residues long. DNA for the CDR3: TGTGCCAGCAGCTTGGAAGGTAGCGGGGCCCAAGAGACCCAGTACTTC. As protein: CASSLEGSGAQETQYF. Full variable domain (rest looked up from reference TRBV5-4 and TRBJ2-5): ETGVTQSPTHLIKTRGQQVTLRCSSQSGHNTVSWYQQALGQGPQFIFQYYREEENGRGNFPPRFSGLQFPNYSSELNVNALELDDSALYLCASSLEGSGAQETQYFGPGTRLLVL.

This clonotype was seen ten or more times. The J gene is TRBJ2-1, the V gene TRBV9, with D uncertain. CDR1 and CDR2 (germline): SGDLS, YYNGEE. Trimming pared 2 bases from V and 8 bases from J, leaving 11 bases between. The CDR3 is 13 amino acids. The CDR3 reads CASSVLGFHEQFF. DNA of the CDR3: TGTGCCAGCAGCGTCTTAGGTTTCCATGAGCAGTTCTTC.

This clonotype was picked up many times. The chain combines TRBV19 with TRBJ1-2, with 9 bases lining up with TRBD1. J gave up 4 bases and V 6 bases, and 3 bases lay outside the gene matches. This CDR3 is 13 amino acids long. Germline CDR1 reads LNHDA; CDR2 reads SQIVND (reference sequence). The CDR3 DNA reads TGTGCCAGTAGGGAGGGACAGGGCTATGGCTACACCTTC. Protein product: CASREGQGYGYTF.

This clonotype is medium-sized (0.01 to 0.1%) within its sample. This chain joins TRBV5-1 and TRBJ1-2; D perhaps matches TRBD1 (5 bases). V lost 4 bases to trimming and J lost 3 bases, with 13 bases between them. Looked up from germline, CDR1 is SGHRS and CDR2 is YFSETQ. This CDR3 has 14 residues. The CDR3 coding sequence is TGCGCCAGCAGCCTCTACAGGTCCCACTATGGCTACACCTTC. It encodes CASSLYRSHYGYTF.

This clonotype has more than one count but fewer than ten. CDR3 DNA: TGTGCCAGCAGCCCGCAGGCAAATGAAAAACTGTTTTTT. The encoded protein is CASSPQANEKLFF. The gene calls are TRBV7-9 and TRBJ1-4; D is unclear. Trimming removed 5 bases at V and 5 bases at J, with 9 bases between. CDR3 length equals 13 residues. CDR1 and CDR2 from the germline V gene are SEHNR and FQNEAQ (reference sequence).

This clonotype has ten or more counts. The chain joins TRBV5-1 to TRBJ1-3; perhaps TRBD1 as D (6 bases). V was trimmed by 0 bases and J by 3 bases, leaving 7 bases between them. Germline lookup yields CDR1 SGHRS and CDR2 YFSETQ. The CDR3 length is 14 residues. CDR3 coding DNA: TGCGCCAGCAGCTTGGAAGGGGGTGGAAACACCATATATTTT. Amino acid sequence: CASSLEGGGNTIYF.